This TCR beta chain was sequenced in a study of T cell responses to AZD1222 COVID-19 vaccine listed by TCRdb under 2021. For context, the study as a whole: A total of just over 230 trial participants underwent TCR sequencing, of whom 200 to 220 had received two doses of AZD1222 and some 25 had received two doses of the MenACWY control vaccine. Trial participants were enrolled by age into 18-55, 56-69 and 70-plus year subgroups, with around 150, 28 and 57 TCR-sequenced participants respectively. The full study reports these points: After two AZD1222 doses, both the breadth and the depth of spike-specific TCRs were significantly higher than at day 0 and than in MenACWY recipients. In the small 56-69-year group, the increase in depth fell short of significance, most likely because of low power. Reportedly, close to half of the unique spike-specific TCRs recognized epitopes lying outside the regions that are mutated in the B.1.351 and B.1.1.7 variants. Most participants were white British and females outnumbered males, and the authors suggested that clonal diversity may have been underestimated. Because no samples from the day 14 peak response were available, repertoires could be characterized only after the peak T cell response. The vaccine-associated CD4 TCRs covered the entire spike protein, and the dominant responses fell in regions 160-218 and 743-854. Conclusions about previously exposed vaccinees are limited, since just five to seven AZD1222 recipients were seropositive for SARS-CoV-2 at baseline.

The sample's time point label is to be understood as: about 28 days (+/-7) after the second vaccine dose. AZD1222 recipients with second doses at about 4 weeks or about 12 weeks were pooled, because spike-specific TCR depth and breadth did not differ between schedules. The vaccinee samples were drawn from two UK trials, COV001 and COV002, one of which was a single-blind randomized controlled phase 2/3 trial testing AZD1222 (ChAdOx1 nCoV-19) in healthy adults. Trial participant PBMC samples were collected at day 0 and day 28 after the second dose for TCRbeta chain sequencing. A note on this clone: What antigen it recognizes has not been identified. Per-base qualities were not stored, and no clone one base away is much larger.

The CDR3, from cysteine to phenylalanine, totals 15 residues. The only DNA kept is the CDR3, 45 bases in frame from the first base. The junction shows trimming of 6 bases on V and 5 bases on J, and the gene matches do not reach 9 bases of it. Reading the germline V gene (reference sequence) gives CDR1 MNHNY and CDR2 SVGAGI. The CDR3 regions of human TCRbeta chains were analyzed by immunosequencing. Turning to the authors' computational methods: Repertoire TCRs were matched against a reference library of SARS-CoV-2-specific TCRs generated with the MIRA antigen-specificity platform. Breadth was defined as the fraction of unique TCRs that were SARS-CoV-2-associated, and depth was defined as the fraction of total T cells that were SARS-CoV-2-associated. Using the MIRA data, each spike-specific TCR was assigned both to the spike region to which the TCR was reactive and to a CD4 or CD8 class. Log10-transformed breadth and depth values were compared by one-way ANOVA with Sidak's multiple comparisons tests. As stored in TCRdb, this immuneACCESS dataset retains in-frame rearrangements with V and J assigned. A fraction of the clones does not appear; measured against another copy, unresolved V genes explain less than half of the discrepancy, and the remainder lacks a known reason. Clonal size and the V and J genes are those of that table, whereas D and trimming came from the DNA. The sample yields 130,000 to 150,000 clones; around 90% were counted once. Under 2% of the sample comes from the top ten.

This TCR derives from an adult who received the AZD1222 COVID-19 vaccine. The source was peripheral blood, collected 28 days after the second AZD1222 dose. The V and J segments used are TRBV6-6 and TRBJ2-2, and 7 junction bases match TRBD1. The CDR3 protein sequence reads: CASRSDRDPTGELFF. The nucleotide sequence is TGTGCCAGCAGAAGCGACAGGGATCCTACCGGGGAGCTGTTTTTT.